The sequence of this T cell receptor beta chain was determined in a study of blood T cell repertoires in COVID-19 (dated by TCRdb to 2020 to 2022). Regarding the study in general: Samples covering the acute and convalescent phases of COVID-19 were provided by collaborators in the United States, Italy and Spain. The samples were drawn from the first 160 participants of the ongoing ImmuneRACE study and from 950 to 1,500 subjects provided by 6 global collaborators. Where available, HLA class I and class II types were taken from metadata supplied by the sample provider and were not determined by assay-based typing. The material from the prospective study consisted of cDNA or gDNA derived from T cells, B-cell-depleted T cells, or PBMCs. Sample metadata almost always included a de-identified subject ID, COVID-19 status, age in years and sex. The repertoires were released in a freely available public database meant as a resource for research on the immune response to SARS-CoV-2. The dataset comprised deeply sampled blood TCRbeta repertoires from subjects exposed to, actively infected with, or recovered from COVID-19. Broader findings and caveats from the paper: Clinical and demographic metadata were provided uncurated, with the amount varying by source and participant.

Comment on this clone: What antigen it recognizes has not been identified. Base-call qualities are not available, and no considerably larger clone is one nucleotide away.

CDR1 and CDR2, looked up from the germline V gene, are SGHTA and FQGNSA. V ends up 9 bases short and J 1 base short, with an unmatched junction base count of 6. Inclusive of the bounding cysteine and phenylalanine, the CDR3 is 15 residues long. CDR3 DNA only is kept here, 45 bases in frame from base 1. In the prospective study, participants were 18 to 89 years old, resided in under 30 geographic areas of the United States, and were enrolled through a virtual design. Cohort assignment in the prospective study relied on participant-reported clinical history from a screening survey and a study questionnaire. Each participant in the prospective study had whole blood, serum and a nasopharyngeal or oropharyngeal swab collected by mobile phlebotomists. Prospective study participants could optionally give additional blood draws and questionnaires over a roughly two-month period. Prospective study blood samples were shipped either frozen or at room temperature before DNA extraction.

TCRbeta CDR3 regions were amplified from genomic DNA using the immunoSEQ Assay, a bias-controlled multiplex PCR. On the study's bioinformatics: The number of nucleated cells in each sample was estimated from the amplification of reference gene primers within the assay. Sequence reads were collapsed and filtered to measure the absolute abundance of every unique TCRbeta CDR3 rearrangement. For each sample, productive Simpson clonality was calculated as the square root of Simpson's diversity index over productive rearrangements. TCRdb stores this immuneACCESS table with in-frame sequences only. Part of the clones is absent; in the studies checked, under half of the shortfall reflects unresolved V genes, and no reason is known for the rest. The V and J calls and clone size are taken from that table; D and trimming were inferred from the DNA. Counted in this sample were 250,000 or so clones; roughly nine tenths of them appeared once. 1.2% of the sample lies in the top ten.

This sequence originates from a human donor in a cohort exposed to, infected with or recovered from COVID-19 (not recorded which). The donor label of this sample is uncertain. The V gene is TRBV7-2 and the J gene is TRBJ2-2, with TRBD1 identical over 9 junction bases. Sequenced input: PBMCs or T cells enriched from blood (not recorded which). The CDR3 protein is CASPGTGKNTGELFF. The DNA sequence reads TGTGCCAGTCCCGGGACAGGGAAGAACACCGGGGAGCTGTTTTTT.